These 7 T cell receptor beta chains share one sample of origin, sequenced in a study of cytomegalovirus exposure and HLA in healthy donors. It was with 60 Vbeta and 13 Jbeta primers that the PCR ran. Sequenced by immunoSEQ multiplex PCR; TCRdb stores in-frame clones only, minus some. The sample carries some 130,000 clones, roughly four fifths recorded once. The sequencing sample was made of PBMCs. The receptors derive from a male donor in good health and CMV-seropositive.

The chain employs TRBV19 and TRBJ2-3, with D unresolved. There are 13 residues in the CDR3. The V end was cut by 3 bases, the J end by 6 bases, with 10 bases between. Germline values: CDR1 LNHDA, CDR2 SQIVND (reference sequence). The CDR3 spells CASSIPSIDTQYF. DNA for the CDR3: TGTGCCAGTAGTATCCCCAGTATCGATACGCAGTATTTT.

The J gene is TRBJ1-4, the V gene TRBV11-2; tentatively, D is TRBD1 (5 bases). CDR3 length equals 18 residues. The germline V and J ends were trimmed by 0 bases and 1 base, with 15 bases remaining between them. From germline, CDR1 is SGHAT and CDR2 FQNNGV. The CDR3 DNA reads TGTGCCAGCAGCTTAGATAGGAGGGGCCTGAAAACTAATGAAAAACTGTTTTTT. Protein: CASSLDRRGLKTNEKLFF.

This clone was seen a few times. The chain couples TRBV7-2 to TRBJ1-2; maybe TRBD1 (6 bases). This CDR3 has 13 amino acids. Germline V gene sequence: CDR1 SGHTA, CDR2 FQGNSA. The germline V and J ends were trimmed by 4 bases and 4 bases, with 10 bases remaining between them. This CDR3 is CASSSGAGYGYTF. CDR3 nucleotides: TGTGCCAGCAGCTCAGGGGCTGGCTATGGCTACACCTTC.

The genes are TRBV29-1 and TRBJ2-5; 7 bases map to TRBD2. Germline CDR1 and CDR2: SQVTM and ANQGSEA. The CDR3 runs to 15 residues. V shed 1 base, J shed 4 bases, and the junction held 9 bases outside the gene matches. The DNA of the CDR3 is TGCAGCGTTGAAGTGTCGGGAGGTCGGGGAGAGACCCAGTACTTC. Translation gives CSVEVSGGRGETQYF.

This clone was seen more than once but under ten times. At one boundary the junction diverges from the germline segment, which might be a read error. This chain connects TRBV7-7 to TRBJ2-2; 7 bases fit TRBD1. This CDR3 has 14 residues. Germline values: CDR1 SSHAT, CDR2 FNYEAQ (reference sequence). The CDR3 DNA is TGTGCTAGCAGTGGGGACAGAAACACCGGGGAGCTGTTTTTT. The encoded protein is CASSGDRNTGELFF.

The chain joins TRBV7-2 to TRBJ1-2, with D possibly matching TRBD1 (5 bases). The CDR3 is made up of 13 amino acids. With 4 bases removed from V and 2 bases from J, the gap between germline ends came to 8 bases. Per the germline V gene, CDR1 is SGHTA and CDR2 is FQGNSA. The CDR3 is CASSSGGNYGYTF. The CDR3 nucleotides are TGTGCCAGCAGCTCGGGGGGAAACTATGGCTACACCTTC.

This clone occurred once. The J gene is TRBJ2-7, the V gene TRBV13; TRBD2 matches at 7 bases. The V and J ends lost 7 bases and 3 bases, in that order; junction bases with no gene match: 9. The CDR3 extends over 14 amino acids. Germline loops: CDR1 PRHDT, CDR2 FYEKMQ (reference sequence). The CDR3 is CASKGTIYDYEQYF. For the CDR3, the DNA is TGTGCCAGCAAAGGGACTATCTACGACTACGAGCAGTACTTC.